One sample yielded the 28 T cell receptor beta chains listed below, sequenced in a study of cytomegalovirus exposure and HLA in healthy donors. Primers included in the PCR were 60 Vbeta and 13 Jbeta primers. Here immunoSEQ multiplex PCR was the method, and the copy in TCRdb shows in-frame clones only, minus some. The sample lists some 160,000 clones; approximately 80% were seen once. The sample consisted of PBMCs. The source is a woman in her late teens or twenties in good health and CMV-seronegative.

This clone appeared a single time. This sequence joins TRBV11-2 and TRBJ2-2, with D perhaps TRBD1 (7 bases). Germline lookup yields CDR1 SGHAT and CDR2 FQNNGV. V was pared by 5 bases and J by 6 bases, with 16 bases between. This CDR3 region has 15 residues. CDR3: CASSLSDRRAGELFF. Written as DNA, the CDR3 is TGTGCCAGCAGCCTCTCGGACAGGAGGGCCGGGGAGCTGTTTTTT.

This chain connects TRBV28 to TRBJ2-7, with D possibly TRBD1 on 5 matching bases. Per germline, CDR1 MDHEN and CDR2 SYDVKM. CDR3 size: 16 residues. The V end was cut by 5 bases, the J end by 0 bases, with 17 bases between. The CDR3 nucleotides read TGTGCCAGCAGTCCCCAGGCAGGGATGGTCTCCTACGAGCAGTACTTC. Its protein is CASSPQAGMVSYEQYF. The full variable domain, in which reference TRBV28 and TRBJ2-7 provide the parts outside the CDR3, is DVKVTQSSRYLVKRTGEKVFLECVQDMDHENMFWYRQDPGLGLRLIYFSYDVKMKEKGDIPEGYSVSREKKERFSLILESASTNQTSMYLCASSPQAGMVSYEQYFGPGTRLTVT.

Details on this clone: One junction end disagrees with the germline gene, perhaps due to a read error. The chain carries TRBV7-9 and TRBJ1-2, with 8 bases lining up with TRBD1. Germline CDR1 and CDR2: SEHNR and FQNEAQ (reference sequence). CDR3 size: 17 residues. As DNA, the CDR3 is TGTTCCAGCAGCTCCGGGACAGGAGAATCAACTTACTATGGCTACACCTTC. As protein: CSSSSGTGESTYYGYTF.

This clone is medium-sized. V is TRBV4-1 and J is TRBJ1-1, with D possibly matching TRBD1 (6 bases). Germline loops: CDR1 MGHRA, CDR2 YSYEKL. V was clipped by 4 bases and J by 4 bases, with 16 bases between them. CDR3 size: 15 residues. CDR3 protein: CASSLARGGSTEAFF. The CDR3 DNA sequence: TGCGCCAGCAGCCTTGCCCGAGGGGGAAGCACTGAAGCTTTCTTT.

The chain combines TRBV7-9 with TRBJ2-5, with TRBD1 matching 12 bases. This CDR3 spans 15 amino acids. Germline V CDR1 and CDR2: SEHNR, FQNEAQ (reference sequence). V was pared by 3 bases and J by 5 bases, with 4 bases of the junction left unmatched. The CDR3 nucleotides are TGTGCCAGCAGCTTCGGGACAGGGGGCCGGGAGACCCAGTACTTC. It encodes CASSFGTGGRETQYF.

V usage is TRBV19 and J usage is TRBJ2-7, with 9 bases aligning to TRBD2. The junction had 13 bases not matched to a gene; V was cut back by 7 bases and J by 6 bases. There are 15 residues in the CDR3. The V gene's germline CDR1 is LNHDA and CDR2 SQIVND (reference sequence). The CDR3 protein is CASKGVSGGYSEQYF. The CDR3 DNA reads TGTGCCAGTAAGGGGGTTAGCGGGGGATATAGCGAGCAGTACTTC.

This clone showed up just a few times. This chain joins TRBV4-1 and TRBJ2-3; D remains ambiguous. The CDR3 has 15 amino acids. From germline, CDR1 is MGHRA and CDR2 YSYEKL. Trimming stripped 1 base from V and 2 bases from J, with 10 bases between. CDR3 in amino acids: CASSQVGSNTDTQYF. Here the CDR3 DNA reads TGCGCCAGCAGCCAAGTTGGCTCGAACACAGATACGCAGTATTTT.

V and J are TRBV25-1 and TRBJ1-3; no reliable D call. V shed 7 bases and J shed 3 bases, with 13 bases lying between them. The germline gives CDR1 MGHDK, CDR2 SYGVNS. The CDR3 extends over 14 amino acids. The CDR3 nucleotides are TGTGCCAGCACCTTCGACTCGCGTGGAAACACCATATATTTT. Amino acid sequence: CASTFDSRGNTIYF.

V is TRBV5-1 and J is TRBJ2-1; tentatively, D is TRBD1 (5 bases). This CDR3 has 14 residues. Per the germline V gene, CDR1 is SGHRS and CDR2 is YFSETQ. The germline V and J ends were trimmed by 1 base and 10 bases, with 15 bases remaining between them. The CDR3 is CASSLSQSTGEQFF. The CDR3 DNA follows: TGCGCCAGCAGCTTGTCGCAGTCTACAGGCGAGCAGTTCTTC.

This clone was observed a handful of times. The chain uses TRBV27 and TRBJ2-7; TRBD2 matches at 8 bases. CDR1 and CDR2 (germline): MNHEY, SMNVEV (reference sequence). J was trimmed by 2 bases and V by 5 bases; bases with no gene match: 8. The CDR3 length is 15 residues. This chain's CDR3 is CASSLFSGAPYEQYF. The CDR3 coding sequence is TGTGCCAGCAGTCTTTTTAGCGGGGCGCCCTACGAGCAGTACTTC.

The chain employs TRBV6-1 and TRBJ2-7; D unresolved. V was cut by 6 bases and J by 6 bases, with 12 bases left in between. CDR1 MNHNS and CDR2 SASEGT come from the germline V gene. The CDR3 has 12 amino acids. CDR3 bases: TGTGCCAGCAGGTTATCAGGTTCCGAGCAGTACTTC. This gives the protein CASRLSGSEQYF.

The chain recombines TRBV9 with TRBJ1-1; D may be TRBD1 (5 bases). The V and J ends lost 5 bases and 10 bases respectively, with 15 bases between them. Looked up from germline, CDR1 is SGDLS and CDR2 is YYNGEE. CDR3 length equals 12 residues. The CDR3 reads CASRAPGRGAFF. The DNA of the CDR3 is TGTGCCAGCAGGGCGCCGGGGAGGGGAGCTTTCTTT.

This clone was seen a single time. CDR3 protein: CSVEQLDRGEGYTF. In DNA form, the CDR3 reads TGCAGCGTTGAACAGCTTGACAGGGGTGAAGGCTACACCTTC. V gene TRBV29-1 combines with J gene TRBJ1-2; 8 nucleotides match TRBD1. Looked up from germline, CDR1 is SQVTM and CDR2 is ANQGSEA. The V segment lost 2 bases and the J segment 8 bases; nucleotides outside the gene matches: 10. The CDR3 length is 14 residues.

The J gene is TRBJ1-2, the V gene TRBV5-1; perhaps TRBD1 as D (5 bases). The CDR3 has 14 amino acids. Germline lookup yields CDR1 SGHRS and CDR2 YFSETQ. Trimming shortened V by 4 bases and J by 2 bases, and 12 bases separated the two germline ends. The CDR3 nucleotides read TGCGCCAGCAGCACCGGACAAACCAACTATGGCTACACCTTC. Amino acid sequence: CASSTGQTNYGYTF.

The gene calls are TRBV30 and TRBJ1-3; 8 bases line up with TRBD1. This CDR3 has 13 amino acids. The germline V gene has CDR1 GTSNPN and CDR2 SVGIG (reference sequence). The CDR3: CALDRVSGNTIYF. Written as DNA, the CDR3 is TGTGCTCTGGACAGGGTCTCTGGAAACACCATATATTTT.

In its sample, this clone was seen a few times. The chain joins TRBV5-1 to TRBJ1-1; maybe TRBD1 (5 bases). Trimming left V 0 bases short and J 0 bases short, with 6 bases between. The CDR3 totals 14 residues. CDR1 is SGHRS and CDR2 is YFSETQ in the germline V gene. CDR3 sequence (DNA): TGCGCCAGCAGCTTGGGGGACTTGAACACTGAAGCTTTCTTT. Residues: CASSLGDLNTEAFF.

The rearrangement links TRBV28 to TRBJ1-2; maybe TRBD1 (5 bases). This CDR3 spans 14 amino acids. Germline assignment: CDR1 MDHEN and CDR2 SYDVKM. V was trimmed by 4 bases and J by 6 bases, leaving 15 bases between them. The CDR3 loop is CASSSGHTRNGYTF. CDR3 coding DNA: TGTGCCAGCAGTTCCGGACACACCAGAAATGGCTACACCTTC.

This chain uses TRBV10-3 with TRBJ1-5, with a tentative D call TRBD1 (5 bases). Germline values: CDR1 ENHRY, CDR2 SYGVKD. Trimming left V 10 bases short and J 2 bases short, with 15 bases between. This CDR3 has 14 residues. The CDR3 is CATSGTGGNQPQHF. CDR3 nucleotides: TGTGCCACCTCAGGGACTGGGGGCAATCAGCCCCAGCATTTT.

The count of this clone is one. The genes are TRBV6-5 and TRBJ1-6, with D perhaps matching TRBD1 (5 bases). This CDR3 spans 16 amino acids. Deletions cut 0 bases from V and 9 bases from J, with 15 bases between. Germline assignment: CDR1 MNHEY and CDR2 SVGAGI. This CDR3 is CASSYSRGQSRSPLHF. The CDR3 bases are TGTGCCAGCAGTTACTCGCGGGGCCAGAGTCGTTCACCCCTCCACTTT.

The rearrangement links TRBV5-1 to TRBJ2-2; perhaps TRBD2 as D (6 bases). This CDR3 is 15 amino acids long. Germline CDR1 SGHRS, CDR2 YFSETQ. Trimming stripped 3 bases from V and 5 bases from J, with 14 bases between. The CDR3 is CASSWASVTTGELFF. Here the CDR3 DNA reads TGCGCCAGCAGCTGGGCTAGCGTCACGACCGGGGAGCTGTTTTTT. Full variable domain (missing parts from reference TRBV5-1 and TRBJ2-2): KAGVTQTPRYLIKTRGQQVTLSCSPISGHRSVSWYQQTPGQGLQFLFEYFSETQRNKGNFPGRFSGRQFSNSRSEMNVSTLELGDSALYLCASSWASVTTGELFFGEGSRLTVL.

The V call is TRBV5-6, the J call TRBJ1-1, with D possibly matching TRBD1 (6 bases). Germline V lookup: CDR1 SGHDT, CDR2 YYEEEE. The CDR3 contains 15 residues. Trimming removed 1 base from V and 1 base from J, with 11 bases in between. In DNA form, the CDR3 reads TGTGCCAGCAGCTTGACGGACAGACAGAACACTGAAGCTTTCTTT. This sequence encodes CASSLTDRQNTEAFF.

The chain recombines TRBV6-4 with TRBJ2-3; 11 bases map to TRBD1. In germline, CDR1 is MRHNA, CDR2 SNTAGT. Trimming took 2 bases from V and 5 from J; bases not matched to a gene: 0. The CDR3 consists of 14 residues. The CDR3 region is CASSDGTGGDTQYF. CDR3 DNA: TGTGCCAGCAGTGACGGGACAGGGGGAGATACGCAGTATTTT.

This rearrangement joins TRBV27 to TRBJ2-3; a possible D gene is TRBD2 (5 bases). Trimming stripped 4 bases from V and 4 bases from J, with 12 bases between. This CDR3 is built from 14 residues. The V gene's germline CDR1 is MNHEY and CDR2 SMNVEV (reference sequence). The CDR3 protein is CASSSRRRADTQYF. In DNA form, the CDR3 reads TGTGCCAGCAGTTCGAGGAGGCGGGCAGATACGCAGTATTTT.

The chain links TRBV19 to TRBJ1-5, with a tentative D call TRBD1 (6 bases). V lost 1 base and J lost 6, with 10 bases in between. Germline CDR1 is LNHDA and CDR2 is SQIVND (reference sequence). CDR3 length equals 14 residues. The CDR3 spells CASSIGQESQPQHF. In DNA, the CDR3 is TGTGCCAGTAGTATAGGACAGGAAAGTCAGCCCCAGCATTTT.

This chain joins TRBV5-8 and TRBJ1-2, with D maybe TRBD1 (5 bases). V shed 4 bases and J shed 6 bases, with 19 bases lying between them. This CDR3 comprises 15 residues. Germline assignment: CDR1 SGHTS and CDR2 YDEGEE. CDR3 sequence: CASSPGWGVQHGYTF. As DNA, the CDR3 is TGTGCCAGCAGCCCGGGTTGGGGGGTCCAACATGGCTACACCTTC. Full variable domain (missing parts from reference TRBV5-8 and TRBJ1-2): EAGVTQSPTHLIKTRGQQATLRCSPISGHTSVYWYQQALGLGLQFLLWYDEGEERNRGNFPPRFSGRQFPNYSSELNVNALELEDSALYLCASSPGWGVQHGYTFGSGTRLTVV.

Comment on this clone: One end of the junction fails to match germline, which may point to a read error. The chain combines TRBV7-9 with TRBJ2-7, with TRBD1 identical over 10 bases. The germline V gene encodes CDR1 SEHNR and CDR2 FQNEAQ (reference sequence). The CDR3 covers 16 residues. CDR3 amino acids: CSSSSPGTGVSYEQYF. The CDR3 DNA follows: TGTTCCAGCAGCTCCCCCGGGACAGGGGTTTCCTACGAGCAGTACTTC.

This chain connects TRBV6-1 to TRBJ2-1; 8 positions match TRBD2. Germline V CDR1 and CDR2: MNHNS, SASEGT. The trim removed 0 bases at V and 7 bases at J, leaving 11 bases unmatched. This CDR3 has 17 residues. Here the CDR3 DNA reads TGTGCCAGCAGTGAAGCGAGCCCGGGACTAGACTTTAATGAGCAGTTCTTC. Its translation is CASSEASPGLDFNEQFF.

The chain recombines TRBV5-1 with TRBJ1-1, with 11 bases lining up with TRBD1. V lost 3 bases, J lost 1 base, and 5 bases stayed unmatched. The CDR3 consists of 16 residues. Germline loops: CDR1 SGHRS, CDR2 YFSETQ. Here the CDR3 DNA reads TGCGCCAGCAGCTCCTGGACAGGGGGCCCGAACACTGAAGCTTTCTTT. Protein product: CASSSWTGGPNTEAFF.